Shown below are 18 T cell receptor beta chains from a single sample sequenced in a study of blood T cell repertoires in COVID-19. Using immunoSEQ multiplex PCR, the repertoire was profiled, and TCRdb retains in-frame clones only, with some absent. This table holds 150,000 to 200,000 clones, 86% found once. Sequencing input: peripheral blood. These receptors were collected from a man aged 65-85 years with acute or convalescent COVID-19.

This chain joins TRBV6-2 or TRBV6-3 and TRBJ2-7; 8 bases line up with TRBD1. Trimming at V came to 5 bases and at J to 7 bases, leaving 13 bases not matched to a gene. This CDR3 spans 15 amino acids. Germline CDR1 and CDR2: MNHEY and SVGEGT. The CDR3 bases are TGTGCCAGCAGTCCAGCACAGGGGGGTACTAGTGAGCAGTACTTC. Translated, it gives CASSPAQGGTSEQYF.

V is TRBV12-5 and J is TRBJ1-1, with 7 bases identical to TRBD1. Germline CDR1 LGHNT, CDR2 FRNRAP. The CDR3 spans 15 residues. Trimming took 1 base from V and 3 from J; bases not matched to a gene: 5. The CDR3 region has the DNA TGTGCTAGTGGTTTGGGACAGGGACAATACACTGAAGCTTTCTTT. Protein sequence: CASGLGQGQYTEAFF.

Details on this clone: At one end, the junction sequence differs from germline, possibly due to a read error. The CDR3 spells CASRQGDSDTGELFF. DNA for the CDR3: TGCGCCAGCAGACAAGGGGACTCCGACACCGGGGAGCTGTTTTTT. The J gene is TRBJ2-2, the V gene TRBV4-1; D may be TRBD2 (6 bases). The CDR3 has 15 residues. Germline CDR1 is MGHRA and CDR2 is YSYEKL.

The chain recombines TRBV5-8 with TRBJ2-1; D perhaps matches TRBD2 (5 bases). The CDR3 totals 15 residues. Germline V CDR1 and CDR2: SGHTS, YDEGEE. V dropped 6 bases and J dropped 6 bases, with 19 bases sitting between them. CDR3 nucleotides: TGTGCCAGCAACATCGGGCGGGCGTTGTTCAATGAGCAGTTCTTC. Translation gives CASNIGRALFNEQFF.

The V gene is TRBV28, the J gene TRBJ1-3; D may be TRBD1 (6 bases). Germline V gene sequence: CDR1 MDHEN, CDR2 SYDVKM. The V gene lost 6 bases and the J gene lost 4 bases, with 22 bases spanning the gap. The CDR3 is 17 residues long. CDR3 in amino acids: CASSMTRTVIAGNTIYF. The CDR3 DNA reads as TGTGCCAGCAGCATGACCCGGACAGTGATTGCCGGAAACACCATATATTTT.

The chain has TRBV6-2 or TRBV6-3 and TRBJ2-1; 11 bases align to TRBD2. CDR1 MNHEY and CDR2 SVGEGT come from the germline V gene. The CDR3 sequence is 14 residues long. The junction had 5 bases not matched to a gene; V was cut back by 6 bases and J by 7 bases. The CDR3 sequence is CASSRLAGTNEQFF. The CDR3 coding sequence is TGTGCCAGCAGCCGACTAGCGGGGACAAATGAGCAGTTCTTC.

This clone is a singleton in its sample. The genes are TRBV19 and TRBJ1-5, with TRBD1 matching 7 bases. Germline trimming cut 3 bases from V and 5 bases from J; bases unmatched to any gene: 7. CDR3 length: 15 amino acids. Germline CDR1 and CDR2: LNHDA and SQIVND (reference sequence). CDR3 sequence reads: CASSMTGTGYQPQHF. In nucleotides, the CDR3 is TGTGCCAGTAGTATGACAGGGACCGGGTATCAGCCCCAGCATTTT. The variable domain in full, with the rest retrieved from reference TRBV19 and TRBJ1-5, is DGGITQSPKYLFRKEGQNVTLSCEQNLNHDAMYWYRQDPGQGLRLIYYSQIVNDFQKGDIAEGYSVSREKKESFPLTVTSAQKNPTAFYLCASSMTGTGYQPQHFGDGTRLSIL.

This chain joins TRBV5-4 and TRBJ1-1, with unresolved D. Germline values: CDR1 SGHNT, CDR2 YYREEE (reference sequence). V was shortened by 0 bases and J by 1 base, with 10 bases between the two germline ends. There are 15 residues in the CDR3. The CDR3 DNA follows: TGTGCCAGCAGCTTGGCCGCGACAACGAACACTGAAGCTTTCTTT. This encodes CASSLAATTNTEAFF. Full variable domain (missing parts from reference TRBV5-4 and TRBJ1-1): ETGVTQSPTHLIKTRGQQVTLRCSSQSGHNTVSWYQQALGQGPQFIFQYYREEENGRGNFPPRFSGLQFPNYSSELNVNALELDDSALYLCASSLAATTNTEAFFGQGTRLTVV.

The chain combines TRBV12-3 or TRBV12-4 with TRBJ1-2, with D perhaps TRBD1 (5 bases). Deletions cut 3 bases from V and 8 bases from J, with 10 bases between. The CDR3 loop spans 12 amino acids. The CDR3 spells CASSFQGWGYTF. In DNA form, the CDR3 reads TGTGCCAGCAGTTTCCAGGGATGGGGCTACACCTTC.

The V gene is TRBV9, the J gene TRBJ2-7, with D maybe TRBD2 (6 bases). This CDR3 has 15 amino acids. V lost 0 bases to trimming and J lost 2 bases, with 12 bases between them. The germline V gene has CDR1 SGDLS and CDR2 YYNGEE. The CDR3 nucleotides are TGTGCCAGCAGCGTAGCTGGGACTTTCCCCTACGAGCAGTACTTC. It specifies CASSVAGTFPYEQYF.

J is TRBJ1-5 and V is TRBV11-2; D call uncertain. The CDR3 sequence is 13 residues long. Per germline, CDR1 SGHAT and CDR2 FQNNGV. The V end lost 4 bases, the J end lost 4 bases, and 8 bases lay between the germline ends. The CDR3 DNA is TGTGCCAGCAGCTCGACTTTGAATCAGCCCCAGCATTTT. It specifies CASSSTLNQPQHF.

V gene TRBV14 combines with J gene TRBJ2-3; possible D gene TRBD2, 5 bases. V lost 4 bases to trimming and J lost 11 bases, with 19 bases between them. The CDR3 sequence is 14 residues long. CDR1 and CDR2 from the germline V gene are SGHDN and FVKESK. The chain's CDR3 is CASSLTDGPEGQYF. As DNA, the CDR3 is TGTGCCAGCAGCCTTACAGACGGCCCAGAGGGGCAGTATTTT.

The V gene is TRBV3-1 (or the pseudogene TRBV3-2), the J gene TRBJ1-4, with D tentatively TRBD1 (6 bases). Germline CDR1 LGHDT, CDR2 YNNKEL (reference sequence). This CDR3 comprises 12 residues. With 11 bases removed from V and 4 bases from J, the gap between germline ends came to 11 bases. The CDR3 nucleotides are TGTGCCGCAAGACAGGATAATGAAAAACTGTTTTTT. It encodes CAARQDNEKLFF.

DNA of the CDR3: TGTGCCAGCAGTTTACTAACAGGGTTCGACGAGCAGTACTTC. Translating it yields CASSLLTGFDEQYF. The rearrangement joins TRBV27 to TRBJ2-7; a possible D gene is TRBD1 (6 bases). The CDR3 has 14 residues. Looked up from germline, CDR1 is MNHEY and CDR2 is SMNVEV (reference sequence). V lost 2 bases and J 5 bases, leaving 13 bases between the germline ends.

The sample holds one count of this clone. The gene calls are TRBV28 and TRBJ1-2; D not resolved. There are 13 residues in the CDR3. Trimming stripped 2 bases from V and 4 bases from J, with 8 bases between. The germline gives CDR1 MDHEN, CDR2 SYDVKM. CDR3 nucleotides: TGTGCCAGCAGTTTAACGGGGATCTATGGCTACACCTTC. As protein: CASSLTGIYGYTF.

The chain carries TRBV5-4 and TRBJ2-2; 9 bases agree with TRBD2. J lost 4 bases, V lost 0 bases, and 4 bases had no gene match. This CDR3 is built from 16 residues. CDR1 is SGHNT, CDR2 YYREEE, per germline (reference sequence). Here the CDR3 DNA reads TGTGCCAGCAGCTTGGTGCGGGGGGGCCTCACCGGGGAGCTGTTTTTT. Translated: CASSLVRGGLTGELFF.

This chain uses TRBV7-2 with TRBJ1-5; D gene ambiguous. V gave up 1 base and J gave up 14 bases, with 15 bases separating them. Looked up from germline, CDR1 is SGHTA and CDR2 is FQGNSA. The CDR3 loop spans 13 amino acids. CDR3 nucleotides: TGTGCCAGCAGCTTAGGGCGGCAGAGAGAAAAGCATTTT. Translating gives CASSLGRQREKHF. The complete variable domain, with remaining parts taken from reference TRBV7-2 and TRBJ1-5, reads GAGVSQSPSNKVTEKGKDVELRCDPISGHTALYWYRQSLGQGLEFLIYFQGNSAPDKSGLPSDRFSAERTGGSVSTLTIQRTQQEDSAVYLCASSLGRQREKHFGDGTRLSIL.

The chain recombines TRBV27 with TRBJ1-5; no clear D gene. The CDR3 loop spans 17 amino acids. The V gene's germline CDR1 is MNHEY and CDR2 SMNVEV (reference sequence). Trimming pared 2 bases from V and 0 bases from J, leaving 14 bases between. The CDR3 region has the DNA TGTGCCAGCAGTTTAGCGCCCCCTCCATATAGCAATCAGCCCCAGCATTTT. Amino acids: CASSLAPPPYSNQPQHF.